The source of this T cell receptor beta chain is a study of T-cell reconstitution after alpha-beta-depleted transplantation in children. The germline CDR1 and CDR2 sequences are MDHEN and SYDVKM. The CDR3 loop spans 16 amino acids. V lost 8 bases to trimming and J lost 6 bases, with 22 bases between them. Study findings and constraints: Expanded graft clones, several hundred of them, were reportedly the source of alpha-beta T cells about two months after transplant.

Ten or more counts support this clonotype. Its target is not known. Unique molecular identifiers featured in how the TCRbeta library was prepared. From the PCR reads, TCRdb called clonotypes with MiXCR, one entry per CDR3 protein. The table lists some 50,000 distinct CDR3 sequences, around 9% of them singletons. J is TRBJ2-2 and V is TRBV28; possible D gene TRBD2, 5 bases. The origin of this receptor is a male patient aged 2-9 years who had a stem cell transplant for chronic granulomatous disease, so the T cells may come from the graft donor. Source: PBMCs, mostly from graft donor cells, taken 60 days after TCRalphabeta/CD19-depleted stem cell transplant. The CDR3 loop reads CASRGPGGRSAGELFF. As DNA, the CDR3 is TGTGCCAGCCGCGGGCCAGGCGGACGGTCTGCCGGGGAGCTGTTTTTT.